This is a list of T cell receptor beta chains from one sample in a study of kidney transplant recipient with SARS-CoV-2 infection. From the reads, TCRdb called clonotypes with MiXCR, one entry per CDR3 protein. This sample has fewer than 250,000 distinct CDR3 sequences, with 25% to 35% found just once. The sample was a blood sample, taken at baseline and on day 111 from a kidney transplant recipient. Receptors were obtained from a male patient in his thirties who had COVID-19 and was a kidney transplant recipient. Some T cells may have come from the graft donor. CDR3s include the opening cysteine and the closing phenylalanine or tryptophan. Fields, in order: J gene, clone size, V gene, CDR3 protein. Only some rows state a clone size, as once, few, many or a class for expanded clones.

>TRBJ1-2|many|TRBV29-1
CSVYTGLALKTYGYTF
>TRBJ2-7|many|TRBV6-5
CASSAQDRLRYEQYF
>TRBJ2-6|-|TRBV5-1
CASSSGQGTSGANVPTF
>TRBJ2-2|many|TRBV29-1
CSAPQGRGELFF
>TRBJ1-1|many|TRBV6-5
CASSWRPGLLNTEAFF
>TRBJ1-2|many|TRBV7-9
CASSWTGTSFYYGYTF
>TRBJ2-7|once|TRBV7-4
CASGERSYYEQYF
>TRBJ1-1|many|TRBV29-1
CSVEEENTEAFF
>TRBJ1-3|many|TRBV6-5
CASRGLDTIYF
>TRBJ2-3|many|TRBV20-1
CSASGNLGTQYF
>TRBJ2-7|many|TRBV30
CAWSVGQGDVFFYEQYF
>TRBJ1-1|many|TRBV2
CASKSSQNTEAFF
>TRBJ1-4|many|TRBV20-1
CSASSPTNEKLFF
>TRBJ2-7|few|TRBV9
CASSARGAATTGEQYF
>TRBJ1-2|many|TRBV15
CATSSGSRCGKTYGYTF
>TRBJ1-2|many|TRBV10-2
CASSDQGTSRKTYGYTF
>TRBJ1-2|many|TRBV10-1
CASSYSKRSRKTYGYTF
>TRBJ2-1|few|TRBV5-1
CASSLEAGVHNEQFF
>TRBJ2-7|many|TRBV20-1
CSVGSSGSYEQYF
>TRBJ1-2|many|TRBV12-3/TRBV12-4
CASSHLCSFRKTYGYTF
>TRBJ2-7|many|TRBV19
CASSMGAQTYEQYF
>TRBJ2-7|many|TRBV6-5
CASTGRSWEQYF
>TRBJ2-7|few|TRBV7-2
CASSSIYRGISTYEQYF
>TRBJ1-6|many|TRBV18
CASSPRQGGDSPLHF
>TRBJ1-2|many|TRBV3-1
CASSQDSFVGGDYGYTF
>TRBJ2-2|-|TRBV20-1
CSARARTSGGAKTGELFF
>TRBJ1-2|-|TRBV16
CASSDFSVVGKTYGHTF
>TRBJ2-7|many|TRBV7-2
CASSSRTGNSYEQYF
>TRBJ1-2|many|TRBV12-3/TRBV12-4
CASSRSRTAGKTYGYTF
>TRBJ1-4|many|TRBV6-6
CASGLGAIWGEKLFF
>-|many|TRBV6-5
CASSRDLGAYEQYF
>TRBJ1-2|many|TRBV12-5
CASGMIFLQGKTYGYTF
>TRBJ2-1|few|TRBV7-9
CASSGYLDNEQFF
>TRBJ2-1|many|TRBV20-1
CSAFGAHNEQFF
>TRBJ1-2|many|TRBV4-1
CASSQDQGGYGYTF
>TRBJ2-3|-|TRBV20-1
CSAVLSGRKSDTQYF
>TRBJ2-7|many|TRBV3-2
CASSRPGQGYEQYF
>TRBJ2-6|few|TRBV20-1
CSARKRGAGANVLTF
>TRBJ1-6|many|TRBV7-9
CASRQTTNNSPLHF
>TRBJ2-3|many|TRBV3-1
CASSASSPFVMQDTQYF
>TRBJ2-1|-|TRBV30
CAWSVKFNNEQFF